Each of the 32 T cell receptor beta chains below was sequenced from the same sample in a study of cytomegalovirus exposure and HLA in healthy donors. Using immunoSEQ multiplex PCR, the repertoire was profiled, and TCRdb retains in-frame clones only, with some absent. The sample lists about 130,000 clones, roughly 90% occurring once. Sequenced: PBMCs. Every receptor here comes from a woman between 18 and 29 years old in good health and CMV-seronegative.

The chain has TRBV29-1 and TRBJ1-2; possibly TRBD1 for D (5 bases). V was cut by 3 bases and J by 4 bases, with 9 bases left in between. CDR1 is SQVTM, CDR2 ANQGSEA, per germline. The CDR3 extends over 12 amino acids. The CDR3 DNA sequence: TGCAGCGTTGAGTCCGGGGGCTATGGCTACACCTTC. This gives the protein CSVESGGYGYTF.

The gene calls are TRBV6-5 and TRBJ1-1; 7 bases map to TRBD1. The germline gives CDR1 MNHEY, CDR2 SVGAGI. CDR3 length equals 15 residues. Trimming took 5 bases from V and 5 from J; bases not matched to a gene: 11. The CDR3, as DNA: TGTGCCAGCAGTCACGGGCAGGGGGTATCTACTGAAGCTTTCTTT. The encoded protein is CASSHGQGVSTEAFF.

J is TRBJ2-5 and V is TRBV11-2; weak D call: TRBD2 (6 bases). This CDR3 has 14 residues. Per germline, CDR1 SGHAT and CDR2 FQNNGV. V was trimmed by 5 bases and J by 1 base, leaving 11 bases between them. CDR3 sequence: CASSGSGIQETQYF. CDR3 bases: TGTGCCAGCAGCGGTAGCGGTATCCAAGAGACCCAGTACTTC.

The CDR3 bases are TGTGCCAGCAGCCCCACGTATAGCGGCAACACAGATACGCAGTATTTT. This gives the protein CASSPTYSGNTDTQYF. The genes are TRBV11-2 and TRBJ2-3, with D possibly being TRBD2 (6 bases). Germline values: CDR1 SGHAT, CDR2 FQNNGV. The germline V and J ends were trimmed by 5 bases and 2 bases, with 17 bases remaining between them. The CDR3 sequence is 16 residues long. The full variable domain, completed using reference TRBV11-2 and TRBJ2-3, is EAGVAQSPRYKIIEKRQSVAFWCNPISGHATLYWYQQILGQGPKLLIQFQNNGVVDDSQLPKDRFSAERLKGVDSTLKIQPAKLEDSAVYLCASSPTYSGNTDTQYFGPGTRLTVL.

This chain connects TRBV7-8 to TRBJ2-5, with 10 bases identical to TRBD2. Germline CDR1 reads SGHVS; CDR2 reads FQNEAQ. The CDR3 runs to 16 residues. V lost 2 bases to trimming and J lost 5 bases; unmatched junction nucleotides: 8. CDR3: CASSLWLAGASETQYF. CDR3 nucleotide sequence: TGTGCCAGCAGCTTATGGCTAGCGGGAGCTTCGGAGACCCAGTACTTC.

For this clone: The junction does not match germline at one end; this may be a read error. The chain is built from TRBV7-7 and TRBJ1-5, with D unresolved. The CDR3 has 15 amino acids. From germline, CDR1 is SSHAT and CDR2 FNYEAQ (reference sequence). CDR3 region: CASSPEQYSNQPQHF. DNA for the CDR3: TGTGCTAGCAGCCCCGAACAGTATAGCAATCAGCCCCAGCATTTT.

The chain combines TRBV11-3 with TRBJ2-7; TRBD2 agrees at 8 bases. The germline V gene encodes CDR1 SGHNT and CDR2 YENEEA. J lost 4 bases, V lost 0 bases, and 14 bases had no gene match. CDR3 size: 18 residues. CDR3 in DNA: TGTGCCAGCAGCTTAGATCAGTGGGAAGTAGCGGGACTTTACGAGCAGTACTTC. It encodes CASSLDQWEVAGLYEQYF. The full variable domain, its missing parts supplied by reference TRBV11-3 and TRBJ2-7, is EAGVVQSPRYKIIEKKQPVAFWCNPISGHNTLYWYLQNLGQGPELLIRYENEEAVDDSQLPKDRFSAERLKGVDSTLKIQPAELGDSAVYLCASSLDQWEVAGLYEQYFGPGTRLTVT.

The chain recombines TRBV10-3 with TRBJ2-2, with TRBD1 matching over 8 bases. V gave up 6 bases and J gave up 2 bases; unmatched junction bases: 2. This CDR3 spans 14 amino acids. CDR1 ENHRY and CDR2 SYGVKD come from the germline V gene. This CDR3 is CAISGQGNTGELFF. The CDR3 DNA reads TGTGCCATCAGCGGACAGGGAAACACCGGGGAGCTGTTTTTT.

The chain has TRBV9 and TRBJ2-5; 9 positions match TRBD2. V was pared by 0 bases and J by 5 bases, with 11 bases of the junction left unmatched. Germline values: CDR1 SGDLS, CDR2 YYNGEE. This CDR3 spans 17 amino acids. As DNA, the CDR3 is TGTGCCAGCAGCGTAGGCCTTAGCGGGAGAACCCACGAGACCCAGTACTTC. Translating gives CASSVGLSGRTHETQYF.

The chain has TRBV5-1 and TRBJ2-1; 8 bases agree with TRBD2. J gave up 3 bases and V 4 bases, and 3 bases lay outside the gene matches. Germline CDR1 SGHRS, CDR2 YFSETQ. CDR3 length equals 14 residues. The DNA for the CDR3 is TGCGCCAGCAGCGGGACTAGTAACTACAATGAGCAGTTCTTC. Translated, it gives CASSGTSNYNEQFF.

The chain joins TRBV12-5 to TRBJ2-1; 10 positions agree with TRBD2. The CDR3 contains 15 residues. The V gene end was trimmed by 2 bases and the J gene end by 7 bases; junction bases not matched to a gene: 5. The germline CDR1 and CDR2 sequences are LGHNT and FRNRAP. The CDR3 protein is CASGLHASGSNEQFF. As DNA, the CDR3 is TGTGCTAGTGGTTTGCATGCTAGCGGGAGTAATGAGCAGTTCTTC. Full variable domain (rest looked up from reference TRBV12-5 and TRBJ2-1): DARVTQTPRHKVTEMGQEVTMRCQPILGHNTVFWYRQTMMQGLELLAYFRNRAPLDDSGMPKDRFSAEMPDATLATLKIQPSEPRDSAVYFCASGLHASGSNEQFFGPGTRLTVL.

The chain joins TRBV7-2 to TRBJ1-5; unclear D gene. Germline assignment: CDR1 SGHTA and CDR2 FQGNSA. The CDR3 extends over 15 amino acids. V lost 1 base to trimming and J lost 5 bases, with 12 bases between them. CDR3 DNA sequence: TGTGCCAGCAGCTTAGAAAATTCGCGGGATCAGCCCCAGCATTTT. Translated, it gives CASSLENSRDQPQHF. Complete variable domain (other parts from reference TRBV7-2 and TRBJ1-5): GAGVSQSPSNKVTEKGKDVELRCDPISGHTALYWYRQSLGQGLEFLIYFQGNSAPDKSGLPSDRFSAERTGGSVSTLTIQRTQQEDSAVYLCASSLENSRDQPQHFGDGTRLSIL.

The rearrangement joins TRBV7-8 to TRBJ1-4; D might be TRBD1 (5 bases). The V gene's germline CDR1 is SGHVS and CDR2 FQNEAQ. CDR3 length: 15 residues. V shed 2 bases and J shed 2 bases, with 9 bases lying between them. DNA for the CDR3: TGTGCCAGCAGCTTAAGCGGGGGGACTAATGAAAAACTGTTTTTT. Amino acid sequence: CASSLSGGTNEKLFF.

The V call is TRBV5-4, the J call TRBJ2-3; TRBD1 matches at 11 bases. The CDR3 length is 15 residues. Per germline, CDR1 SGHNT and CDR2 YYREEE (reference sequence). V dropped 4 bases and J dropped 4; count of bases not matched to a gene: 5. The CDR3: CASSLGQGEADTQYF. CDR3 nucleotides: TGTGCCAGCAGCCTGGGACAGGGGGAGGCAGATACGCAGTATTTT. Filled out from reference TRBV5-4 and TRBJ2-3, the complete variable domain reads ETGVTQSPTHLIKTRGQQVTLRCSSQSGHNTVSWYQQALGQGPQFIFQYYREEENGRGNFPPRFSGLQFPNYSSELNVNALELDDSALYLCASSLGQGEADTQYFGPGTRLTVL.

This clone appeared a single time. This chain links TRBV2 with TRBJ2-5; TRBD2 matches at 8 bases. V shed 5 bases and J 5 bases; nucleotides not matched to a gene: 13. Germline assignment: CDR1 SNHLY and CDR2 FYNNEI. The CDR3 has 16 amino acids. CDR3 nucleotides: TGTGCCAGCAGTAGCCCCCGGGAGGGGTTGTGGGAGACCCAGTACTTC. Encoded protein: CASSSPREGLWETQYF. The entire variable domain, with the rest obtained from reference TRBV2 and TRBJ2-5, is as follows: EPEVTQTPSHQVTQMGQEVILRCVPISNHLYFYWYRQILGQKVEFLVSFYNNEISEKSEIFDDQFSVERPDGSNFTLKIRSTKLEDSAMYFCASSSPREGLWETQYFGPGTRLLVL.

This sequence joins TRBV5-5 and TRBJ1-5; weak D call: TRBD1 (5 bases). The V end was cut by 0 bases, the J end by 9 bases, with 13 bases between. CDR1 SGHKS and CDR2 YYEKEE come from the germline V gene (reference sequence). The CDR3 length is 14 residues. CDR3 DNA: TGTGCCAGCAGCTTGGAGGGCCCGGGGGGGCCCCAGCATTTT. It is translated as CASSLEGPGGPQHF.

The chain carries TRBV9 and TRBJ2-3; 12 bases map to TRBD2. Germline V gene data show CDR1 as SGDLS and CDR2 as YYNGEE. The CDR3 length is 18 residues. V dropped 2 bases and J dropped 0; count of bases not matched to a gene: 7. CDR3 protein: CASSVPRTSGESTDTQYF. The DNA for the CDR3 is TGTGCCAGCAGCGTCCCTAGGACTAGCGGGGAAAGCACAGATACGCAGTATTTT. Full variable domain (remainder filled in from reference TRBV9 and TRBJ2-3): DSGVTQTPKHLITATGQRVTLRCSPRSGDLSVYWYQQSLDQGLQFLIQYYNGEERAKGNILERFSAQQFPDLHSELNLSSLELGDSALYFCASSVPRTSGESTDTQYFGPGTRLTVL.

The chain uses TRBV6-1 and TRBJ1-2; 10 nucleotides line up with TRBD1. The CDR3 sequence is 14 residues long. Germline V gene data show CDR1 as MNHNS and CDR2 as SASEGT. The J segment lost 6 bases and the V segment lost 3 bases, leaving 4 bases of the junction unmatched. The CDR3 DNA follows: TGTGCCAGCAGTGAGTTGGGACAGGGGAATGGCTACACCTTC. Encoded protein: CASSELGQGNGYTF.

This chain joins TRBV11-1 and TRBJ1-5; D not certain. V was clipped by 5 bases and J by 3 bases, with 8 bases between them. The CDR3 loop spans 13 amino acids. CDR1 and CDR2 from the germline V gene are SGHAT and FQDESV (reference sequence). The CDR3, as DNA: TGTGCCAGCAGCAAAATAGACAATCAGCCCCAGCATTTT. Translation gives CASSKIDNQPQHF.

The J gene is TRBJ2-5, the V gene TRBV11-2; tentative D call: TRBD1 (6 bases). Trimming left V 5 bases short and J 2 bases short, with 18 bases between. The length of the CDR3 is 16 residues. Germline CDR1 SGHAT, CDR2 FQNNGV. CDR3: CASSATPTGQQETQYF. In nucleotides, the CDR3 is TGTGCCAGCAGCGCCACACCCACAGGACAGCAAGAGACCCAGTACTTC.

The chain carries TRBV28 and TRBJ1-5; weak D call: TRBD1 (5 bases). V dropped 2 bases and J dropped 6 bases, with 11 bases sitting between them. Germline V gene lookup returns CDR1 MDHEN and CDR2 SYDVKM. The CDR3 is made up of 14 amino acids. The CDR3 protein is CASSLMPGIQPQHF. CDR3 in DNA: TGTGCCAGCAGTTTAATGCCAGGGATTCAGCCCCAGCATTTT.

This clone was counted only a few times. The CDR3, as DNA: TGTGCCAGCAGCTTAGCGGGGACTAGCGGGAGCAGCTCCTACAATGAGCAGTTCTTC. It specifies CASSLAGTSGSSSYNEQFF. The rearrangement links TRBV11-3 to TRBJ2-1; 14 bases map to TRBD2. Germline V CDR1 and CDR2: SGHNT, YENEEA. V lost 1 base, J lost 0 bases, and 5 bases stayed unmatched. The CDR3 totals 19 residues.

This chain connects TRBV6-1 to TRBJ2-7, with D possibly matching TRBD1 (6 bases). This CDR3 has 14 amino acids. From germline, CDR1 is MNHNS and CDR2 SASEGT. V was clipped by 10 bases and J by 0 bases, with 16 bases between them. The CDR3 coding sequence is TGTGCCACCGCGACAGGATCGGCCTCCTACGAGCAGTACTTC. It codes for CATATGSASYEQYF.

The chain links TRBV5-1 to TRBJ2-1; D possibly corresponds to TRBD1 (5 bases). Looked up from germline, CDR1 is SGHRS and CDR2 is YFSETQ. The CDR3 is 15 amino acids. Trimming took 4 bases from V and 10 from J, leaving 21 bases between them. For the CDR3, the DNA is TGCGCCAGCAGCCAAGGGCAGGGTAATCCCTACGAGCAGTTCTTC. Its translation is CASSQGQGNPYEQFF.

CDR3 in amino acids: CASSPGTGYEQYF. CDR3 sequence (DNA): TGTGCCAGCAGTCCCGGGACAGGGTACGAGCAGTACTTC. V gene TRBV27 combines with J gene TRBJ2-7, with TRBD1 identical over 9 bases. CDR1 and CDR2 (germline): MNHEY, SMNVEV (reference sequence). The V segment lost 5 bases and the J segment 4 bases; nucleotides outside the gene matches: 3. This CDR3 spans 13 amino acids.

The chain couples TRBV29-1 to TRBJ2-4, with D perhaps matching TRBD2 (5 bases). Germline-derived CDR1 and CDR2 are SQVTM and ANQGSEA. V was shortened by 6 bases and J by 0 bases, with 12 bases between the two germline ends. The CDR3 consists of 14 residues. The DNA of the CDR3 is TGCAGCGTCGCCGGAGGTCTAGCCAAAAACATTCAGTACTTC. Translation gives CSVAGGLAKNIQYF.

The V call is TRBV4-1, the J call TRBJ2-1; D gene unclear. The CDR3 is 13 amino acids. Trimming cost V 2 bases and J 7 bases, with 9 bases left between them. The V gene's germline CDR1 is MGHRA and CDR2 YSYEKL. The chain's CDR3 is CASSQLGLNEQFF. In nucleotides, the CDR3 is TGCGCCAGCAGCCAATTGGGCCTAAATGAGCAGTTCTTC.

This clone was found once. The V and J genes are TRBV5-6 and TRBJ2-3, with TRBD2 matching 10 bases. The V gene end was trimmed by 2 bases and the J gene end by 2 bases; junction bases not matched to a gene: 5. The CDR3 is 16 residues long. CDR1 is SGHDT and CDR2 is YYEEEE in the germline V gene. DNA of the CDR3: TGTGCCAGCAGCTTAACTAGCGGGGCGAACACAGATACGCAGTATTTT. Translating gives CASSLTSGANTDTQYF.

This chain uses TRBV29-1 with TRBJ1-4; no reliable D call. The V end lost 6 bases, the J end lost 7 bases, and 9 bases lay between the germline ends. The CDR3 contains 11 residues. Germline CDR1 SQVTM, CDR2 ANQGSEA. The CDR3 reads CSVLGLEKLFF. In DNA form, the CDR3 reads TGCAGCGTCCTCGGACTTGAAAAACTGTTTTTT.

The chain carries TRBV10-3 and TRBJ2-7, with 11 bases fitting TRBD2. CDR3 size: 16 residues. Germline CDR1 ENHRY, CDR2 SYGVKD. Unmatched junction bases numbered 10, after V lost 4 bases and J lost 5 bases. For the CDR3, the DNA is TGTGCCATCAGTGGGCAACTAGCGGGAGTAGAACACGAGCAGTACTTC. This encodes CAISGQLAGVEHEQYF.

This rearrangement joins TRBV5-4 to TRBJ2-7; D is perhaps TRBD1 (6 bases). CDR3 size: 14 residues. Germline V CDR1 and CDR2: SGHNT, YYREEE (reference sequence). V lost 4 bases, J lost 3 bases, and 14 bases lay in between. The CDR3 reads CASSPPGTFYEQYF. The CDR3 DNA sequence: TGTGCCAGCAGCCCCCCCGGGACATTCTACGAGCAGTACTTC.

The CDR3 sequence: CASSLAQTGIPYEQYF. Here the CDR3 DNA reads TGCGCCAGCAGCTTGGCCCAGACAGGGATCCCCTACGAGCAGTACTTC. The chain carries TRBV5-1 and TRBJ2-7; 7 bases map to TRBD1. The germline V gene encodes CDR1 SGHRS and CDR2 YFSETQ. V dropped 0 bases and J dropped 2; count of bases not matched to a gene: 8. The CDR3 runs to 16 residues.